A single sample gave rise to the 6 T cell receptor beta chains below, sequenced in a study of cytomegalovirus exposure and HLA in healthy donors. The PCR was carried out with 60 Vbeta primers and 13 Jbeta primers. Using immunoSEQ multiplex PCR, the repertoire was profiled, and TCRdb retains in-frame clones only, with some absent. This sample has more than 150,000 clones; roughly four fifths occur once, and the top ten carry around 1.7%. Source material: PBMCs. Receptor source: a man aged 45-65 years in good health and CMV-seronegative.

The rearrangement uses TRBV18 and TRBJ2-1; maybe TRBD1 (5 bases). This CDR3 is built from 13 residues. The germline CDR1 and CDR2 sequences are KGHSH and LQKENI. Trimming removed 1 base at V and 5 bases at J, with 6 bases between. CDR3 sequence: CASSPQGNNEQFF. The CDR3 region has the DNA TGTGCCAGCTCACCACAGGGGAACAATGAGCAGTTCTTC.

This chain joins TRBV7-8 and TRBJ2-5; D not resolved. CDR1 SGHVS and CDR2 FQNEAQ come from the germline V gene. This CDR3 contains 11 residues. Trimming cost V 8 bases and J 5 bases, with 9 bases left between them. CDR3 nucleotide sequence: TGTGCCAGCTCCTCCGTCGAGACCCAGTACTTC. Translation: CASSSVETQYF.

This clone was detected once. This chain links TRBV21-1 with TRBJ2-7; TRBD1, the table's D call, lacks a check against the DNA. TRBV21-1 is labeled a pseudogene. The CDR3 has 12 residues. Written as DNA, the CDR3 is TGTGCCAGACCGGACAGGGAGTACGAGCAGTACTTC. This encodes CARPDREYEQYF.

This chain joins TRBV10-3 and TRBJ1-5, with a possible D match to TRBD1 (6 bases). Germline V gene lookup returns CDR1 ENHRY and CDR2 SYGVKD. V was trimmed by 2 bases and J by 0 bases, leaving 17 bases between them. This CDR3 is built from 18 residues. In nucleotides, the CDR3 is TGTGCCATCAGTGAGGAGGCCCCGGGGGGCTATAGCAATCAGCCCCAGCATTTT. This gives the protein CAISEEAPGGYSNQPQHF.

V is TRBV14 and J is TRBJ2-1; 8 bases match TRBD2. The V gene's germline CDR1 is SGHDN and CDR2 FVKESK. The CDR3 has 18 residues. Trimming removed 1 base from V and 6 bases from J; junction bases left unmatched: 14. The CDR3 DNA sequence: TGTGCCAGCAGCCAAGGGTACGGAATGGGACTAGAAGCCAATGAGCAGTTCTTC. This gives the protein CASSQGYGMGLEANEQFF.

The chain links TRBV4-3 to TRBJ1-1; D uncertain. Germline CDR1 and CDR2: LGHNA and YSLEER. CDR3 length equals 13 residues. V gave up 4 bases and J gave up 5 bases, with 11 bases separating them. CDR3 in amino acids: CASSRDRETEAFF. The CDR3 bases are TGCGCCAGCAGCCGAGACCGGGAGACTGAAGCTTTCTTT.